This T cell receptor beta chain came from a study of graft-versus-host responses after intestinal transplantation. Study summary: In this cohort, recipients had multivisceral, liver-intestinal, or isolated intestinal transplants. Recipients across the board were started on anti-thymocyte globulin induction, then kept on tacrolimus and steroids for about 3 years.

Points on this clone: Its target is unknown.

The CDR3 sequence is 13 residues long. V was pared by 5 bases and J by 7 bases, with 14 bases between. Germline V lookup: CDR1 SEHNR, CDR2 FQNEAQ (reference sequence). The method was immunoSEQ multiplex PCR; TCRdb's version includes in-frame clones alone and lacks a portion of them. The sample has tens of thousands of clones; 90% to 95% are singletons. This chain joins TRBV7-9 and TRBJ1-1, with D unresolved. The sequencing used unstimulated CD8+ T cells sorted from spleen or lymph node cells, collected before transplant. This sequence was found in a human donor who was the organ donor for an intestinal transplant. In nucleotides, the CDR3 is TGTGCCAGCAGCCCCCCGTCGGTAGGTGAAGCTTTCTTT. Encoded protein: CASSPPSVGEAFF.